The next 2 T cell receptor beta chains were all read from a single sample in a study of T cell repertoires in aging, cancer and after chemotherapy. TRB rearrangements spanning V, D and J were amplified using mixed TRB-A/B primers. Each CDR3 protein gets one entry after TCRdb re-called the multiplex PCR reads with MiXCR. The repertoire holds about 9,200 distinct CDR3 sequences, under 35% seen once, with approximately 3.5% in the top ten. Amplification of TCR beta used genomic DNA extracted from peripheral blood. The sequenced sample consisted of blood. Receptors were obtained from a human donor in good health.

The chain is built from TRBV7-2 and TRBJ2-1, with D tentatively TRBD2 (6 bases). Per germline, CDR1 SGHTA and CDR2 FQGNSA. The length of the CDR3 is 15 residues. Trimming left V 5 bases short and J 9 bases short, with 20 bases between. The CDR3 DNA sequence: TGTGCCAGCAGCAACGTGGGCGGAGGGAGCGGTGAGCAGTTCTTC. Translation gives CASSNVGGGSGEQFF.

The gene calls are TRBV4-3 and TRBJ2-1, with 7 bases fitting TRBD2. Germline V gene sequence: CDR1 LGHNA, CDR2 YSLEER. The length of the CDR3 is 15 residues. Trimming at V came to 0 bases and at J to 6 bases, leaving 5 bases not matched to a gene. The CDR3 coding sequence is TGCGCCAGCAGCCAAGAGAGGTGGGGGGGCAATGAGCAGTTCTTC. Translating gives CASSQERWGGNEQFF.